The sample holds many counts of the clone carrying this TCR beta chain. Its antigen is currently unknown. A 10 ml volume of fresh peripheral blood provided the PBMCs. The germline gives CDR1 SGHTS, CDR2 YDEGEE. The CDR3 loop spans 14 amino acids. Trimming cost V 1 base and J 5 bases; bases outside gene matches: 3. RNA transcripts served as the template for amplifying TCR beta CDR3 regions. During a first-round RT-PCR of the TCR CDR3, the HTBI primer set was used. TCRdb processed the multiplex PCR reads anew with MiXCR; each CDR3 protein has one entry. Here the sample spans around 700,000 distinct CDR3 sequences, 18% being singletons. The sample is drawn from a study of T cells in Graves' hyperthyroidism and ophthalmopathy. Points from the study as a whole: Also found in blood were most expanded thyroid clonotypes above 0.001.

The TCR sequence derives from a woman between 45 and 65 years old with Graves' hyperthyroidism that later progressed to Graves' ophthalmopathy. Sample: blood. The chain combines TRBV5-8 with TRBJ1-1; 9 nucleotides agree with TRBD1. The CDR3: CASSLRTGETEAFF. CDR3 DNA sequence: TGTGCCAGCAGCTTGAGGACAGGGGAGACTGAAGCTTTCTTT.